Included here is one T cell receptor (beta chain) sequence, with context. The sample belongs to a study of T cells after somatic rescue of genetic block. Germline V gives CDR1 SGHTA, CDR2 FQGNSA. The V segment lost 1 base and the J segment 9 bases; nucleotides outside the gene matches: 8. The CDR3 runs to 15 residues. Sequencing used immunoSEQ multiplex PCR; TCRdb keeps in-frame clones, though not all of them. This sample has approximately 110,000 clones; just over 90% occur once, and the top ten carry about 1.5%. This clonotype was sampled from a young woman. V gene TRBV7-2 combines with J gene TRBJ2-1; 8 bases are shared with TRBD2. The sequenced sample was peripheral blood mononuclear cells (PBMCs). This chain's CDR3 is CASSLDTGGLGEQFF. The CDR3 nucleotides read TGTGCCAGCAGCTTAGATACGGGGGGGCTGGGTGAGCAGTTCTTC.